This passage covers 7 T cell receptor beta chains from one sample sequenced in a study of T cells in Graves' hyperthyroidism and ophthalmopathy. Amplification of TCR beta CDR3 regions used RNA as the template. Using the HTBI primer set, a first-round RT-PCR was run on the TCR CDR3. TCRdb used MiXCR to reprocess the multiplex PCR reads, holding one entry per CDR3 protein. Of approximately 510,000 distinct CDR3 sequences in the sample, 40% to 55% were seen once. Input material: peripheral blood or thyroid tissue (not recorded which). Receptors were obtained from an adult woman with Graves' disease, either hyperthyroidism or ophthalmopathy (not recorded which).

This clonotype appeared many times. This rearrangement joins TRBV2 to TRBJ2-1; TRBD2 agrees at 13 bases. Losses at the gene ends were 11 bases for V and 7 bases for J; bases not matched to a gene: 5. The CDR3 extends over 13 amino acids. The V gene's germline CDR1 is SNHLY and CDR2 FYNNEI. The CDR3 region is CAGGTSGVNEQFF. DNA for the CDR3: TGTGCCGGCGGGACTAGCGGGGTTAATGAGCAGTTCTTC.

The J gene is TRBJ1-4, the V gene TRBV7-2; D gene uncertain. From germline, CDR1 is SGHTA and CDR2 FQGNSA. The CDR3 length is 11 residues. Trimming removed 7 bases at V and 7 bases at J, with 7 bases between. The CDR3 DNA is TGTGCCAGCACCCTCCGTGAAAAACTGTTTTTT. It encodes CASTLREKLFF. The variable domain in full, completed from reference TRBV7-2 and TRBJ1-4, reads GAGVSQSPSNKVTEKGKDVELRCDPISGHTALYWYRQSLGQGLEFLIYFQGNSAPDKSGLPSDRFSAERTGGSVSTLTIQRTQQEDSAVYLCASTLREKLFFGSGTQLSVL.

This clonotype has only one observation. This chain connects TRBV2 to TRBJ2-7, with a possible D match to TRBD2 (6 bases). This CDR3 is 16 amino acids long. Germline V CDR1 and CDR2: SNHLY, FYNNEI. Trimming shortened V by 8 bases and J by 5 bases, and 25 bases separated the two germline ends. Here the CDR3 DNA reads TGTGCCAGCTCCAGCGCGGAGGAGGGGAACGGTGACGAGCAGTACTTC. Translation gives CASSSAEEGNGDEQYF.

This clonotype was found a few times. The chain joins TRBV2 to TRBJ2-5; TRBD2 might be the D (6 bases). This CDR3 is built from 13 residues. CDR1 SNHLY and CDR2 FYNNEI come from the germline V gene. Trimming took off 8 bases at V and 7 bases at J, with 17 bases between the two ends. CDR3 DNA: TGTGCCAGCCCGCCCTCGGGGGACGTGACCCAGTACTTC. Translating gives CASPPSGDVTQYF.

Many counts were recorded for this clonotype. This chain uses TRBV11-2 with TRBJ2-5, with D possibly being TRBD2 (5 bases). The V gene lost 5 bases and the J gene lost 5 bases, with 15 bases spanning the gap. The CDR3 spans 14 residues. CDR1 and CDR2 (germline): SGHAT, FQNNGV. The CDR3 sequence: CASSPGLRAETQYF. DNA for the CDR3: TGTGCCAGCAGCCCCGGACTTCGGGCGGAGACCCAGTACTTC.

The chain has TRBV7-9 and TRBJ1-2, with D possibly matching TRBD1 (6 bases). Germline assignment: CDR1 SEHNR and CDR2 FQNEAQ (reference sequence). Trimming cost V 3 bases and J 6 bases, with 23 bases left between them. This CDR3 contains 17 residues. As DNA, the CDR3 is TGTGCCAGCAGCTTTACCCGGGACAATTCCGGGGACGATGGCTACACCTTC. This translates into CASSFTRDNSGDDGYTF.

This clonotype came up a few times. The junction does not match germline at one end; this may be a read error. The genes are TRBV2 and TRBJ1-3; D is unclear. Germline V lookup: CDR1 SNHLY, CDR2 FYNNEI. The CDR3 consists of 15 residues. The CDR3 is CASSETRVSGNTIYF. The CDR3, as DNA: TGTGCCAGCAGTGAGACCCGGGTCTCTGGTAACACCATATATTTT.